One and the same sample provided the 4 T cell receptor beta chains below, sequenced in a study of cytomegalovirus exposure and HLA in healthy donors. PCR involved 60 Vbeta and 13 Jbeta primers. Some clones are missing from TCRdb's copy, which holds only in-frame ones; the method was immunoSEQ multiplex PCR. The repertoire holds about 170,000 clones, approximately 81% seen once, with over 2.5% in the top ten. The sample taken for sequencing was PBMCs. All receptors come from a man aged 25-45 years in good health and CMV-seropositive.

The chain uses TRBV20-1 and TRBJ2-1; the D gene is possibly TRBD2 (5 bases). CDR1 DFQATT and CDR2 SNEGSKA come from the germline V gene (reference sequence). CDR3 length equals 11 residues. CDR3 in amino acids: CSLASYNEQFF. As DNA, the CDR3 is TGCAGCCTAGCCTCCTACAATGAGCAGTTCTTC.

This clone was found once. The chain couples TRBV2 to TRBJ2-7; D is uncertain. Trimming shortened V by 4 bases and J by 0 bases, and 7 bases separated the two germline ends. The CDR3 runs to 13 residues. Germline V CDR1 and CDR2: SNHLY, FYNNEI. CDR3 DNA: TGTGCCAGCAGTGCGAGGAACTCCTACGAGCAGTACGTC. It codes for CASSARNSYEQYV.

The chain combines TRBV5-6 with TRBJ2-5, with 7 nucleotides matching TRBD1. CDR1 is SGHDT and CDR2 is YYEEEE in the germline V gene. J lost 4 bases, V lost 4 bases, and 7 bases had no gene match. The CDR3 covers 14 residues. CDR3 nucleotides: TGTGCCAGCAGCAGGAGACAGGGTGGAGAGACCCAGTACTTC. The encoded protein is CASSRRQGGETQYF.

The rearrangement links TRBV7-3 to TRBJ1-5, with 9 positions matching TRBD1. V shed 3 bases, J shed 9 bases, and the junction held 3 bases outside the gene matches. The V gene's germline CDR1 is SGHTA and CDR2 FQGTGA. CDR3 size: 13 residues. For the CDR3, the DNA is TGTGCCAGCAGCTTGGGGACAGGGCGGCCCCAGCATTTT. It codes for CASSLGTGRPQHF.